These T cell receptor beta chains were read from a single sample in a study of OX40 agonist ivuxolimab in advanced cancers. The method was immunoSEQ multiplex PCR; TCRdb's version includes in-frame clones alone and lacks a portion of them. The sample yields some 74,000 clones, around 89% seen once. The sample here was CD4+ or CD8+ T cells sorted from blood, taken in a trial of the OX40 agonist ivuxolimab. Receptor source: an adult with an advanced solid tumor such as melanoma, head and neck, liver or kidney cancer. Each CDR3 is given with its conserved first and last residue. Fields, in order: CDR3 protein, CDR3 DNA, clone size, J gene, D gene, V gene. The D gene is left open where the match is weak. Expanded clones get a size class; other rows say once, few or many, or leave the size out.

CDR3: CASSTTGGDTEAFF
DNA: TGTGCCAGCAGTACGACAGGGGGGGACACTGAAGCTTTCTTT
size: -
J: TRBJ1-1
D: TRBD1
V: TRBV6-6

CDR3: CASSQEAPSRRTWNEQFF
DNA: TGCGCCAGCAGCCAAGAAGCCCCAAGCAGGAGAACTTGGAATGAGCAGTTCTTC
size: -
J: TRBJ2-1
D: -
V: TRBV4-1

CDR3: CASSEPRDLTGDYGYTF
DNA: TGTGCCAGTTCGGAACCTCGGGACCTCACCGGAGACTATGGCTACACCTTC
size: -
J: TRBJ1-2
D: -
V: TRBV2

CDR3: CASSSSGGVDTQYF
DNA: TGTGCCAGCAGTTCTAGCGGGGGGGTCGATACGCAGTATTTT
size: -
J: TRBJ2-3
D: TRBD2
V: TRBV27

CDR3: CASSLFREVGRETQYF
DNA: TGTGCCAGCAGTTTGTTTCGGGAGGTAGGAAGGGAGACCCAGTACTTC
size: -
J: TRBJ2-5
D: TRBD2
V: TRBV28

CDR3: CASSGQGNYGYTF
DNA: TGTGCCAGCAGTGGACAGGGTAACTATGGCTACACCTTC
size: once
J: TRBJ1-2
D: TRBD1
V: TRBV6-5

CDR3: CASSYSRGNEQYF
DNA: TGTGCCAGCAGTTACTCGAGGGGCAACGAGCAGTACTTC
size: -
J: TRBJ2-7
D: -
V: TRBV6-5

CDR3: CASSPQVGDGYTF
DNA: TGTGCCAGCAGTCCGCAAGTAGGGGACGGCTACACCTTC
size: -
J: TRBJ1-2
D: -
V: TRBV28

CDR3: CASSPSGSKNTQYF
DNA: TGTGCCAGCTCCCCTAGCGGGAGTAAGAATACGCAGTATTTT
size: -
J: TRBJ2-3
D: TRBD2
V: TRBV18

CDR3: CASSLAGSSYNEQFF
DNA: TGCGCCAGCAGCTTGGCTGGGAGCTCCTACAATGAGCAGTTCTTC
size: once
J: TRBJ2-1
D: -
V: TRBV5-1

CDR3: CASSPRTSPNEQFF
DNA: TGTGCCAGCTCACCACGGACTAGCCCCAATGAGCAGTTCTTC
size: -
J: TRBJ2-1
D: TRBD2
V: TRBV18

CDR3: CASSLASTAPTGELFF
DNA: TGTGCCAGCAGCTTGGCCTCGACTGCGCCTACCGGGGAGCTGTTTTTT
size: -
J: TRBJ2-2
D: -
V: TRBV5-5

CDR3: CASSPSFSAVDTEAFF
DNA: TGTGCCAGCAGCCCTAGTTTTTCTGCAGTGGACACTGAAGCTTTCTTT
size: once
J: TRBJ1-1
D: -
V: TRBV11-3

CDR3: CASSEYEGVGEKLFF
DNA: TGTGCCAGCAGTGAATACGAGGGGGTGGGTGAAAAACTGTTTTTT
size: -
J: TRBJ1-4
D: -
V: TRBV2

CDR3: CAIDRGGYEQYF
DNA: TGTGCCATCGATAGGGGGGGGTACGAGCAGTACTTC
size: -
J: TRBJ2-7
D: -
V: TRBV6-1

CDR3: CASSYRDSPYNEQFF
DNA: TGCGCCAGCAGCTACCGGGACAGCCCCTACAATGAGCAGTTCTTC
size: -
J: TRBJ2-1
D: TRBD1
V: TRBV10-2

CDR3: CASSRIRDRAYF
DNA: TGTGCCAGCAGTAGGATCCGGGACAGAGCCTACTTC
size: -
J: TRBJ2-5
D: TRBD1
V: TRBV11-3

CDR3: CASSLLRGAPYYGYTF
DNA: TGTGCCAGCAGTTTATTGAGAGGGGCCCCTTACTATGGCTACACCTTC
size: -
J: TRBJ1-2
D: -
V: TRBV28

CDR3: CASSLLTENQPQHF
DNA: TGTGCCAGCAGCTTACTGACAGAGAATCAGCCCCAGCATTTT
size: -
J: TRBJ1-5
D: -
V: TRBV7-2

CDR3: CATDDRGSGKLFF
DNA: TGTGCCACCGATGACAGGGGTAGCGGAAAACTGTTTTTT
size: -
J: TRBJ1-4
D: TRBD1
V: TRBV19

CDR3: CASSDQGSGYEQYF
DNA: TGTGCCAGCAGTGACCAGGGTAGCGGCTACGAGCAGTACTTC
size: -
J: TRBJ2-7
D: -
V: TRBV6-1

CDR3: CASSSTTMNTGELFF
DNA: TGTGCCAGCAGCTCCACTACTATGAACACCGGGGAGCTGTTTTTT
size: -
J: TRBJ2-2
D: -
V: TRBV7-2

CDR3: CASSEFHLSYGYTF
DNA: TGTGCCAGCAGTGAATTCCATCTCAGCTATGGCTACACCTTC
size: -
J: TRBJ1-2
D: -
V: TRBV6-1

CDR3: CASSPQRLSSYNEQFF
DNA: TGTGCCAGCTCACCACAGCGGCTCAGCTCCTACAATGAGCAGTTCTTC
size: -
J: TRBJ2-1
D: -
V: TRBV18

CDR3: CASSLLGTSGSREQYF
DNA: TGCGCCAGCAGTTTACTCGGGACTAGCGGGAGTAGAGAGCAGTACTTC
size: -
J: TRBJ2-7
D: TRBD2
V: TRBV5-1

CDR3: CASSVNPGTSGPGGGANVLTF
DNA: TGTGCCAGCAGCGTGAACCCCGGGACTAGCGGGCCTGGAGGTGGGGCCAACGTCCTGACTTTC
size: -
J: TRBJ2-6
D: TRBD2
V: TRBV9

CDR3: CASSLSRSNQPQHF
DNA: TGTGCCAGCAGTTTATCCAGGAGCAATCAGCCCCAGCATTTT
size: -
J: TRBJ1-5
D: -
V: TRBV27

CDR3: CASSIDHLMGQFF
DNA: TGTGCCAGTAGTATAGATCACCTCATGGGGCAGTTCTTC
size: -
J: TRBJ2-1
D: -
V: TRBV19

CDR3: CASSLGGGVWEQYF
DNA: TGTGCCAGCAGCTTGGGGGGAGGGGTTTGGGAGCAGTACTTC
size: -
J: TRBJ2-7
D: TRBD2
V: TRBV5-4

CDR3: CASSLVGEKLFF
DNA: TGTGCCAGCAGCCTTGTAGGGGAAAAACTGTTTTTT
size: -
J: TRBJ1-4
D: -
V: TRBV5-4

CDR3: CASSFRADRAWETQYF
DNA: TGTGCCAGCAGCTTTCGCGCGGACCGGGCATGGGAGACCCAGTACTTC
size: -
J: TRBJ2-5
D: -
V: TRBV11-2

CDR3: CASSFSGAPNYGYTF
DNA: TGCGCCAGCAGCTTTTCTGGGGCACCTAACTATGGCTACACCTTC
size: -
J: TRBJ1-2
D: -
V: TRBV5-1

CDR3: CASSQAPGTSFSYEQYF
DNA: TGCGCCAGCAGCCAAGCGCCGGGGACTTCGTTCTCCTACGAGCAGTACTTC
size: -
J: TRBJ2-7
D: -
V: TRBV4-1

CDR3: CASSLELAQQNTGELFF
DNA: TGCGCCAGCAGCTTGGAATTAGCGCAGCAGAACACCGGGGAGCTGTTTTTT
size: -
J: TRBJ2-2
D: -
V: TRBV5-1

CDR3: CASSFALTSGREETQYF
DNA: TGTGCCAGCAGCTTTGCACTTACTAGCGGGAGAGAAGAGACCCAGTACTTC
size: -
J: TRBJ2-5
D: TRBD2
V: TRBV7-9

CDR3: CASSSANQETQYF
DNA: TGTGCCAGCAGCTCAGCGAATCAAGAGACCCAGTACTTC
size: -
J: TRBJ2-5
D: -
V: TRBV11-2

CDR3: CASSPGWAGPEAFF
DNA: TGCGCCAGCAGCCCCGGGTGGGCAGGCCCTGAAGCTTTCTTT
size: -
J: TRBJ1-1
D: -
V: TRBV5-1

CDR3: CASRAGPGNEQFF
DNA: TGTGCCAGCAGGGCGGGACCCGGCAATGAGCAGTTCTTC
size: -
J: TRBJ2-1
D: -
V: TRBV2

CDR3: CASKGGVNQPQHF
DNA: TGTGCCAGCAAAGGAGGCGTCAATCAGCCCCAGCATTTT
size: -
J: TRBJ1-5
D: -
V: TRBV6-1

CDR3: CASSLYRDSFYGYTF
DNA: TGTGCCAGCTCGCTATATAGGGACAGCTTCTATGGCTACACCTTC
size: -
J: TRBJ1-2
D: TRBD1
V: TRBV18

CDR3: CASSVSGGRGRETQYF
DNA: TGTGCCAGCAGCGTCTCAGGTGGTCGCGGGCGGGAGACCCAGTACTTC
size: -
J: TRBJ2-5
D: -
V: TRBV9

CDR3: CASRFTRGEKLFF
DNA: TGTGCCAGCAGATTCACACGGGGTGAAAAACTGTTTTTT
size: -
J: TRBJ1-4
D: -
V: TRBV2

CDR3: CASSFEGRDGSYGYTF
DNA: TGTGCCAGCAGCTTCGAGGGGAGGGATGGGAGCTATGGCTACACCTTC
size: -
J: TRBJ1-2
D: -
V: TRBV11-3

CDR3: CASRFSTGGPYNEQFF
DNA: TGCGCCAGCAGATTTTCAACGGGGGGCCCATACAATGAGCAGTTCTTC
size: -
J: TRBJ2-1
D: -
V: TRBV5-1

CDR3: CASSARTNTGELFF
DNA: TGTGCCAGCAGCGCTCGGACTAACACCGGGGAGCTGTTTTTT
size: -
J: TRBJ2-2
D: -
V: TRBV9

CDR3: CAWRATGLPGANVLTF
DNA: TGTGCCTGGAGGGCGACAGGGTTACCTGGGGCCAACGTCCTGACTTTC
size: -
J: TRBJ2-6
D: TRBD1
V: TRBV30

CDR3: CASSPLSPHNQGGGGYTF
DNA: TGTGCCAGCTCACCACTTAGCCCCCACAACCAGGGGGGGGGTGGCTACACCTTC
size: -
J: TRBJ1-2
D: TRBD1
V: TRBV18

CDR3: CASWDPRQTYEQYF
DNA: TGTGCCAGCTGGGATCCGCGGCAAACCTACGAGCAGTACTTC
size: once
J: TRBJ2-7
D: -
V: TRBV6-1

CDR3: CASSLDFGNEQFF
DNA: TGTGCCAGCAGCTTAGACTTCGGGAATGAGCAGTTCTTC
size: -
J: TRBJ2-1
D: -
V: TRBV7-9

CDR3: CASSIVTSGRYGELFF
DNA: TGTGCCAGTAGTATAGTAACTAGCGGGAGGTACGGGGAGCTGTTTTTT
size: -
J: TRBJ2-2
D: TRBD2
V: TRBV19

CDR3: CASSYGSGGTDTQYF
DNA: TGTGCCAGCAGTTACGGCAGCGGGGGCACAGATACGCAGTATTTT
size: -
J: TRBJ2-3
D: TRBD2
V: TRBV6-5

CDR3: CASSLGTIEPGEKLFF
DNA: TGCGCCAGCAGCTTAGGGACAATCGAACCAGGTGAAAAACTGTTTTTT
size: -
J: TRBJ1-4
D: -
V: TRBV5-1

CDR3: CASSLYRGYNSPLHF
DNA: TGTGCCAGCAGCTTATACAGGGGTTATAATTCACCCCTCCACTTT
size: -
J: TRBJ1-6
D: TRBD1
V: TRBV7-9

CDR3: CASSLEMREGPEQYF
DNA: TGTGCCAGCAGCTTGGAGATGCGGGAGGGCCCCGAGCAGTACTTC
size: few
J: TRBJ2-7
D: TRBD2
V: TRBV5-6

CDR3: CASSEQGADTQYF
DNA: TGTGCCAGCAGTGAACAGGGGGCAGATACGCAGTATTTT
size: -
J: TRBJ2-3
D: TRBD1
V: TRBV6-1

CDR3: CASSLKGGGYEQYF
DNA: TGCGCCAGCAGCTTGAAAGGGGGTGGCTACGAGCAGTACTTC
size: -
J: TRBJ2-7
D: -
V: TRBV5-1

CDR3: CASSYSRAEAFF
DNA: TGTGCCAGCAGTTACTCCCGAGCTGAAGCTTTCTTT
size: -
J: TRBJ1-1
D: -
V: TRBV6-6

CDR3: CAISEYRGQEQFF
DNA: TGTGCCATCAGTGAGTATCGCGGACAGGAGCAGTTCTTC
size: -
J: TRBJ2-1
D: -
V: TRBV10-3